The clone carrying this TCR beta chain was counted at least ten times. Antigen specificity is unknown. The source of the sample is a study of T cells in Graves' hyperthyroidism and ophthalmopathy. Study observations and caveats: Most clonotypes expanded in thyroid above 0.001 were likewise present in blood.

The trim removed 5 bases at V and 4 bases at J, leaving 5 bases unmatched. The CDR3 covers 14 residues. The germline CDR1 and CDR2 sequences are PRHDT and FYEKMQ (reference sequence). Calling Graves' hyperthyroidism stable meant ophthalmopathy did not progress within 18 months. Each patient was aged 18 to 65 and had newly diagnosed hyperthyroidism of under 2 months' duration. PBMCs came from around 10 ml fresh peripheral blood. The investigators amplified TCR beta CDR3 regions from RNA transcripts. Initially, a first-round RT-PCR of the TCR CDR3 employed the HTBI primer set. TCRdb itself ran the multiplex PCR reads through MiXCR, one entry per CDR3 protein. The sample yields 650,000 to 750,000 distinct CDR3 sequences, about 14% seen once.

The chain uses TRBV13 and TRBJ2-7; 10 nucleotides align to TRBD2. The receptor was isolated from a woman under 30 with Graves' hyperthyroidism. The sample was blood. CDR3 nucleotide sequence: TGTGCCAGCAGCCCTAGCGGGAGAGGGTACGAGCAGTACTTC. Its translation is CASSPSGRGYEQYF.